This T cell receptor beta chain was documented in a study of radiation and T cells in renal cell carcinoma. Regarding the study as a whole: Dominant CDR3 motifs occupied more repertoire in irradiated than control tumors.

The treatment: 15 Gy SBRT to primary tumor, nephrectomy 4 weeks later. This CDR3 has 13 amino acids. Germline-derived CDR1 and CDR2 are MNHNS and SASEGT. V dropped 4 bases and J dropped 6 bases, with 9 bases sitting between them. Using immunoSEQ multiplex PCR, the repertoire was profiled, and TCRdb retains in-frame clones only, with some absent. The sample carries around 16,000 clones, less than 65% recorded once. In its sample, this clone is medium-sized. Its antigen is as yet unknown. V and J are TRBV6-1 and TRBJ2-2, with D maybe TRBD1 (6 bases). This specimen was tumor tissue, taken from a patient whose treatment included radiotherapy and nephrectomy. The TCR originated in a woman between 65 and 79 years old with renal cell carcinoma. CDR3 nucleotides: TGTGCCAGCAGTGCCAGGGGTCCCGGGGAGCTGTTTTTT. Its protein is CASSARGPGELFF.